The clone carrying this T cell receptor (beta chain) has a count of ten or more. The sample belongs to a study of T-cell reconstitution after alpha-beta-depleted transplantation in children. Unique molecular identifiers were built into the TCRbeta library. TCRdb passed the PCR reads through MiXCR, listing each CDR3 protein once. The data show around 240,000 distinct CDR3 sequences, 7.5% to 10% seen once. The origin of this receptor is a human donor who donated a stem cell graft to a child with SCID. The input for sequencing was PBMCs from the stem cell graft donor, taken from the stem cell graft.

CDR3 nucleotides: TGTGCCAGCAGCTTCGGGACGTCTGGAAACACCATATATTTT. Protein sequence: CASSFGTSGNTIYF. The J gene is TRBJ1-3, the V gene TRBV7-9, with D possibly TRBD1 on 5 matching bases. This CDR3 is 14 amino acids long. Germline CDR1 reads SEHNR; CDR2 reads FQNEAQ (reference sequence). V gave up 3 bases and J gave up 1 base, with 7 bases separating them. Full variable domain (remainder filled in from reference TRBV7-9 and TRBJ1-3): DTGVSQNPRHKITKRGQNVTFRCDPISEHNRLYWYRQTLGQGPEFLTYFQNEAQLEKSRLLSDRFSAERPKGSFSTLEIQRTEQGDSAMYLCASSFGTSGNTIYFGEGSWLTVV.